These T cell receptor beta chains were read from a single sample in a study of T cell clones after liver transplantation. The table came from immunoSEQ multiplex PCR; TCRdb's copy has only in-frame clones and leaves some out. The data show 70,000 to 80,000 clones, under 95% seen once. Specimen: CD4+ T cells from blood, collected before liver transplant. These receptors came from a human donor who received a liver transplant. Each CDR3 is given without its conserved first and last residue. Fields, in order: J gene, V gene, CDR3 protein.

j_call: TRBJ1-1
v_call: TRBV11-3
cdr3_aa: ASSLDGENTEAF

j_call: TRBJ2-4
v_call: TRBV4-3
cdr3_aa: ASSQGGQGAKNIQY

j_call: TRBJ2-5
v_call: TRBV6-5
cdr3_aa: ASSYSYRQETQY

j_call: TRBJ2-5
v_call: TRBV28
cdr3_aa: ASSPSDREETQY

j_call: TRBJ1-1
v_call: TRBV7-3
cdr3_aa: ASSFSGNTEAF

j_call: TRBJ1-1
v_call: TRBV5-1
cdr3_aa: ASSTGQMHTEAF

j_call: TRBJ1-1
v_call: TRBV10-3
cdr3_aa: SIRTMGGMNTEAF

j_call: TRBJ2-7
v_call: TRBV9
cdr3_aa: ASSPQVEALEQY

j_call: TRBJ1-1
v_call: TRBV11-3
cdr3_aa: ASSSDRSSLPNTEAF

j_call: TRBJ2-2
v_call: TRBV9
cdr3_aa: ASSVEALTGELF

j_call: TRBJ2-2
v_call: TRBV15
cdr3_aa: ATSRDPGGANTGELF

j_call: TRBJ2-5
v_call: TRBV5-8
cdr3_aa: ASTTERETQY

j_call: TRBJ2-1
v_call: TRBV27
cdr3_aa: ASSLGTGLQATYNEQF

j_call: TRBJ2-2
v_call: TRBV2
cdr3_aa: ASRGDRGVAGELF

j_call: TRBJ2-3
v_call: TRBV2
cdr3_aa: ASRLAASPTDTQY

j_call: TRBJ1-4
v_call: TRBV28
cdr3_aa: ASSTQGVGNEKLF

j_call: TRBJ1-4
v_call: TRBV2
cdr3_aa: ASGTGRHEKLF

j_call: TRBJ2-4
v_call: TRBV4-3
cdr3_aa: ASSQGISSDDRNIQY

j_call: TRBJ2-2
v_call: TRBV7-8
cdr3_aa: ASSLGTLAGVRAGELF

j_call: TRBJ2-5
v_call: TRBV7-2
cdr3_aa: ASSRVDQETQY

j_call: TRBJ2-7
v_call: TRBV7-3
cdr3_aa: ASSLNRGYEQY

j_call: TRBJ1-2
v_call: TRBV30
cdr3_aa: AWTDRPSGYT

j_call: TRBJ2-7
v_call: TRBV18
cdr3_aa: ASSPARDNYEQY

j_call: TRBJ1-1
v_call: TRBV5-1
cdr3_aa: ASSLSSTGTLNTEAF

j_call: TRBJ2-3
v_call: TRBV18
cdr3_aa: ASSSSRTPRGGTQY

j_call: TRBJ1-3
v_call: TRBV6-1
cdr3_aa: ASRVGDSGNTIY

j_call: TRBJ2-2
v_call: TRBV29-1
cdr3_aa: SVGLAANTGELF

j_call: TRBJ1-5
v_call: TRBV19
cdr3_aa: ASSIPGQGARQPQH

j_call: TRBJ2-5
v_call: TRBV15
cdr3_aa: ATSRRLAGGAETQY

j_call: TRBJ2-1
v_call: TRBV7-3
cdr3_aa: ASSLRASANSYNEQF

j_call: TRBJ1-1
v_call: TRBV7-9
cdr3_aa: ASSLGGQGEAF

j_call: TRBJ2-7
v_call: TRBV11-3
cdr3_aa: ASSTRQGYSEQY

j_call: TRBJ2-5
v_call: TRBV6-6
cdr3_aa: ASSYPAAGPQDTQY

j_call: TRBJ2-5
v_call: TRBV29-1
cdr3_aa: SVEGHGGKGTQY

j_call: TRBJ1-3
v_call: TRBV2
cdr3_aa: ASSRDSGNTIY

j_call: TRBJ2-1
v_call: TRBV20-1
cdr3_aa: SARVGTEQF